Presented here are 27 T cell receptor beta chains from one specimen sequenced in a study of blood T cell repertoires in COVID-19 (TCRdb year 2020). Receptor libraries were prepared by the immunoSEQ multiplex PCR assay. TCRdb provides this immuneACCESS table in a form limited to in-frame rearrangements. Some clones are lacking; in checked studies, under half of them reflect an unresolved V gene, and why the rest are absent is not known. For this sample there are under 250,000 clones; about 79% appear just once. About 10% of the sample is taken by the ten largest. Sequenced sample: peripheral blood. Every receptor here comes from a man older than 75 with acute or convalescent COVID-19.

The chain joins TRBV30 to TRBJ2-3, with D possibly TRBD2 on 6 matching bases. Trimming pared 0 bases from V and 8 bases from J, leaving 9 bases between. CDR3 length equals 12 residues. The germline V gene encodes CDR1 GTSNPN and CDR2 SVGIG (reference sequence). The CDR3 DNA sequence: TGTGCCTGGAGTGTGCGGGGCGGTACGCAGTATTTT. Translating it yields CAWSVRGGTQYF. Full variable domain (remainder filled in from reference TRBV30 and TRBJ2-3): SQTIHQWPATLVQPVGSPLSLECTVEGTSNPNLYWYRQAAGRGLQLLFYSVGIGQISSEVPQNLSASRPQDRQFILSSKKLLLSDSGFYLCAWSVRGGTQYFGPGTRLTVL.

As for this clone: Other DNA variants within this sample encode the same CDR3. CDR3 sequence: CASSVGQGNYGYTF. CDR3 nucleotides: TGTGCCAGCAGCGTAGGTCAGGGGAACTATGGCTACACCTTC. The V and J genes are TRBV9 and TRBJ1-2; a possible D gene is TRBD1 (6 bases). Germline-derived CDR1 and CDR2 are SGDLS and YYNGEE. This CDR3 is built from 14 residues. V lost 0 bases and J lost 2, with 8 bases in between.

The DNA of the CDR3 is TGTGCCAGCTCAGCCGGGACTAGGTGGGGGGCCAACGTCCTGACTTTC. Its translation: CASSAGTRWGANVLTF. This chain connects TRBV18 to TRBJ2-6, with 8 bases identical to TRBD2. Germline V CDR1 and CDR2: KGHSH, LQKENI. Losses at the gene ends were 5 bases for V and 4 bases for J; bases not matched to a gene: 7. This CDR3 region has 16 residues.

The J gene is TRBJ1-3, the V gene TRBV24-1; D remains ambiguous. The V gene's germline CDR1 is KGHDR and CDR2 SFDVKD. Trimming took off 4 bases at V and 0 bases at J, with 9 bases between the two ends. This CDR3 contains 15 residues. The CDR3 DNA reads as TGTGCCACCAGTGAGGGCAAGAGCTCTGGAAACACCATATATTTT. Its translation is CATSEGKSSGNTIYF.

The chain has TRBV10-1 and TRBJ2-7; maybe TRBD1 (6 bases). This CDR3 region has 16 residues. Germline lookup yields CDR1 WNHNN and CDR2 SYGVQD (reference sequence). V was shortened by 0 bases and J by 2 bases, with 14 bases between the two germline ends. CDR3 sequence (DNA): TGCGCCAGCAGTGAGTCGGCCGGGACAAGTACCTACGAGCAGTACTTC. Translated: CASSESAGTSTYEQYF.

V gene TRBV14 combines with J gene TRBJ1-5; weak D call: TRBD1 (6 bases). CDR1 and CDR2 from the germline V gene are SGHDN and FVKESK. V lost 0 bases and J lost 12, with 12 bases in between. The CDR3 is 13 amino acids. The CDR3 nucleotides are TGTGCCAGCAGCCAAGAGGCTTGGGGGCTCCAGCATTTT. Its protein is CASSQEAWGLQHF.

J is TRBJ2-2 and V is TRBV29-1; D is unresolved. The CDR3 has 12 amino acids. The V end was cut by 7 bases, the J end by 1 base, with 7 bases between. Germline assignment: CDR1 SQVTM and CDR2 ANQGSEA. CDR3 sequence (DNA): TGCAGCGCCACAGAGAACACCGGGGAGCTGTTTTTT. Its translation: CSATENTGELFF.

The chain employs TRBV30 and TRBJ1-1; D is unclear. V was trimmed by 2 bases and J by 10 bases, leaving 20 bases between them. Germline loops: CDR1 GTSNPN, CDR2 SVGIG (reference sequence). The CDR3 totals 14 residues. The CDR3 sequence: CAWSSSPSGHGAFF. The CDR3 nucleotides are TGTGCCTGGAGTAGCTCTCCTTCGGGTCATGGAGCTTTCTTT.

J is TRBJ1-2 and V is TRBV28, with D possibly matching TRBD1 (5 bases). Trimming removed 2 bases from V and 6 bases from J, with 13 bases in between. The CDR3 has 14 residues. From germline, CDR1 is MDHEN and CDR2 SYDVKM. The CDR3 DNA follows: TGTGCCAGCAGTTTAACCCCCGGGGGTAATGGCTACACCTTC. Amino acid sequence: CASSLTPGGNGYTF.

This clone was observed a few times. This chain connects TRBV10-3 to TRBJ2-7; maybe TRBD2 (6 bases). With 4 bases removed from V and 2 bases from J, the gap between germline ends came to 18 bases. The CDR3 consists of 16 residues. Looked up from germline, CDR1 is ENHRY and CDR2 is SYGVKD. In DNA form, the CDR3 reads TGTGCCATCAGTGGATGGTCGACTAGAAGTGCCTACGAGCAGTACTTC. It codes for CAISGWSTRSAYEQYF.

The gene calls are TRBV11-2 and TRBJ2-7, with a weak D call TRBD1 (5 bases). Germline assignment: CDR1 SGHAT and CDR2 FQNNGV. Trimming removed 3 bases at V and 7 bases at J, with 10 bases between. This CDR3 comprises 12 residues. The CDR3 region has the DNA TGTGCCAGCAGCTTTCTCAGGGAAGAGCAGTACTTC. Encoded protein: CASSFLREEQYF.

This clone came up a few times. The chain has TRBV2 and TRBJ1-2; a weak D match, TRBD1 (5 bases). V dropped 2 bases and J dropped 5 bases, with 18 bases sitting between them. In germline, CDR1 is SNHLY, CDR2 FYNNEI. The CDR3 loop spans 16 amino acids. This CDR3 reads CASSESGADPPYGYTF. DNA for the CDR3: TGTGCCAGCAGTGAATCTGGGGCCGACCCTCCTTATGGCTACACCTTC.

The chain couples TRBV3-1 (or the pseudogene TRBV3-2) to TRBJ1-3; tentatively, D is TRBD1 (6 bases). Trimming stripped 0 bases from V and 6 bases from J, with 12 bases between. This CDR3 is built from 15 residues. Germline V CDR1 and CDR2: LGHDT, YNNKEL (reference sequence). DNA of the CDR3: TGTGCCAGCAGCCAAGATCAGTGGACAGCAAACACCATATATTTT. Protein product: CASSQDQWTANTIYF.

This clone appeared a few times. CDR3 DNA sequence: TGTGCCAGCACCCTACAGGGTGAAGCTTTCTTT. This translates into CASTLQGEAFF. The chain joins TRBV25-1 to TRBJ1-1, with a tentative D call TRBD1 (6 bases). Trimming pared 7 bases from V and 7 bases from J, leaving 10 bases between. The CDR3 covers 11 residues. Germline V gene data show CDR1 as MGHDK and CDR2 as SYGVNS.

The V gene is TRBV7-9, the J gene TRBJ2-1; 9 bases agree with TRBD1. J gave up 2 bases and V 5 bases, and 4 bases lay outside the gene matches. From germline, CDR1 is SEHNR and CDR2 FQNEAQ (reference sequence). This CDR3 contains 15 residues. CDR3: CASSPTGGTYNEQFF. As DNA, the CDR3 is TGTGCCAGCAGCCCGACAGGGGGAACCTACAATGAGCAGTTCTTC. The full variable domain, in which reference TRBV7-9 and TRBJ2-1 provide the parts outside the CDR3, is DTGVSQNPRHKITKRGQNVTFRCDPISEHNRLYWYRQTLGQGPEFLTYFQNEAQLEKSRLLSDRFSAERPKGSFSTLEIQRTEQGDSAMYLCASSPTGGTYNEQFFGPGTRLTVL.

CDR3 amino acids: CASSLVGQRRLTDTQYF. CDR3 nucleotides: TGTGCCAGCAGCTTAGTGGGGCAGAGACGTCTCACAGATACGCAGTATTTT. V gene TRBV7-6 combines with J gene TRBJ2-3; a weak D match, TRBD1 (5 bases). The CDR3 has 17 residues. Germline V gene lookup returns CDR1 SGHVS and CDR2 FNYEAQ. Trimming shortened V by 1 base and J by 2 bases, and 16 bases separated the two germline ends.

The rearrangement uses TRBV24-1 and TRBJ2-1, with D tentatively TRBD2 (6 bases). Germline CDR1 is KGHDR and CDR2 is SFDVKD. Deletions cut 3 bases from V and 6 bases from J, with 8 bases between. This CDR3 is built from 13 residues. The CDR3 region is CATSDGGLNEQFF. For the CDR3, the DNA is TGTGCCACCAGTGATGGAGGGCTCAATGAGCAGTTCTTC.

The chain recombines TRBV29-1 with TRBJ1-2, with D uncertain. The CDR3 runs 14 residues. Germline V gene sequence: CDR1 SQVTM, CDR2 ANQGSEA. Trimming left V 5 bases short and J 3 bases short, with 16 bases between. CDR3 in amino acids: CSVPREAGYYGYTF. CDR3 coding DNA: TGCAGCGTTCCCCGGGAGGCGGGGTACTATGGCTACACCTTC.

The rearrangement links TRBV28 to TRBJ1-1; maybe TRBD1 (6 bases). The germline V gene has CDR1 MDHEN and CDR2 SYDVKM. Trimming took off 6 bases at V and 1 base at J, with 12 bases between the two ends. The CDR3 is made up of 14 amino acids. In DNA, the CDR3 is TGTGCCAGCAGAAGACAGGTCTGGAACACTGAAGCTTTCTTT. Protein: CASRRQVWNTEAFF. The variable domain in full, with the rest retrieved from reference TRBV28 and TRBJ1-1, is DVKVTQSSRYLVKRTGEKVFLECVQDMDHENMFWYRQDPGLGLRLIYFSYDVKMKEKGDIPEGYSVSREKKERFSLILESASTNQTSMYLCASRRQVWNTEAFFGQGTRLTVV.

V is TRBV15 and J is TRBJ2-1; D may be TRBD2 (5 bases). The CDR3 covers 14 residues. The V and J ends lost 6 bases and 10 bases respectively, with 19 bases between them. CDR1 is LNHNV, CDR2 YYDKDF, per germline (reference sequence). CDR3 residues: CATRRIGKPEEQFF. CDR3 DNA sequence: TGTGCCACCAGGAGGATCGGGAAACCTGAAGAGCAGTTCTTC.

The V gene is TRBV13, the J gene TRBJ1-1, with TRBD1 identical over 7 bases. CDR1 is PRHDT and CDR2 is FYEKMQ in the germline V gene (reference sequence). This CDR3 spans 14 amino acids. Trimming removed 5 bases from V and 7 bases from J; junction bases left unmatched: 10. CDR3 bases: TGTGCCAGCAGCCTTACAGGGGAAGGTGGTGAAGCTTTCTTT. Encoded protein: CASSLTGEGGEAFF.

Only one count was recorded for this clone. The chain uses TRBV27 and TRBJ2-5; TRBD1 agrees at 7 bases. Germline lookup yields CDR1 MNHEY and CDR2 SMNVEV (reference sequence). Trimming took 6 bases from V and 5 from J; bases not matched to a gene: 6. This CDR3 is built from 13 residues. In DNA form, the CDR3 reads TGTGCCAGCAGACAGGGGCCCTGGGAGACCCAGTACTTC. Its translation: CASRQGPWETQYF.

A word on this clone: A junction boundary mismatches the germline segment, possibly from a read error. The chain recombines TRBV6-5 with TRBJ1-1; 7 nucleotides match TRBD1. The CDR3 extends over 13 amino acids. Germline lookup yields CDR1 MNHEY and CDR2 SVGAGI. CDR3 DNA sequence: TGTGCCGGCAGACTGGACAGGACCACTGAAGCTTTCTTT. Amino acid sequence: CAGRLDRTTEAFF.

Details on this clone: The same CDR3 can be traced to other DNA sequences in this sample. This chain connects TRBV3-1 (or the pseudogene TRBV3-2) to TRBJ2-7; 9 bases fit TRBD1. Germline CDR1 LGHDT, CDR2 YNNKEL (reference sequence). The CDR3 contains 15 residues. J lost 4 bases, V lost 5 bases, and 9 bases had no gene match. CDR3 loop: CASSLPGQGGYEQYF. CDR3 bases: TGTGCCAGCAGCTTACCGGGACAGGGTGGGTACGAGCAGTACTTC.

In this sample, this clone turned up a few times. This sequence joins TRBV24-1 and TRBJ2-1; D call uncertain. V was shortened by 6 bases and J by 0 bases, with 8 bases between the two germline ends. Germline assignment: CDR1 KGHDR and CDR2 SFDVKD. The CDR3 sequence is 14 residues long. CDR3: CATSPRSSYNEQFF. The DNA for the CDR3 is TGTGCCACCAGTCCTAGGTCCTCCTACAATGAGCAGTTCTTC.

The rearrangement links TRBV7-9 to TRBJ2-1; 11 bases are shared with TRBD1. Trimming at V came to 2 bases and at J to 7 bases, leaving 4 bases not matched to a gene. Germline V lookup: CDR1 SEHNR, CDR2 FQNEAQ (reference sequence). The length of the CDR3 is 15 residues. Here the CDR3 DNA reads TGTGCCAGCAGCTTACAGGGGGACAGGGGGAATGAGCAGTTCTTC. It encodes CASSLQGDRGNEQFF.

The V and J genes are TRBV19 and TRBJ2-1, with D unresolved. Germline CDR1 LNHDA, CDR2 SQIVND (reference sequence). The CDR3 sequence is 15 residues long. Trimming left V 0 bases short and J 4 bases short, with 10 bases between. As DNA, the CDR3 is TGTGCCAGTAGTATAGATGGCGGTCCTTACAATGAGCAGTTCTTC. It translates to CASSIDGGPYNEQFF.